This T cell receptor beta chain derives from a study of blood T cell repertoires in COVID-19. Sequenced by immunoSEQ multiplex PCR; TCRdb stores in-frame clones only, minus some. This repertoire shows more than 200,000 clones, approximately 84% found once; its top ten account for approximately 10%. This CDR3 has 15 residues. V shed 3 bases, J shed 2 bases, and the junction held 9 bases outside the gene matches. In germline, CDR1 is SQVTM, CDR2 ANQGSEA. The chain recombines TRBV29-1 with TRBJ2-7; 8 nucleotides align to TRBD2. This TCR derives from a middle-aged man with COVID-19, enrolled during active disease. The sample comprised peripheral blood. CDR3 loop: CSVELGGRSTYEQYF. The CDR3 coding sequence is TGCAGCGTTGAGCTTGGCGGGAGGAGCACCTACGAGCAGTACTTC.